Listed below are T cell receptor beta chains from one sample, sequenced in a study of blood T cell repertoires in COVID-19. Assay: immunoSEQ multiplex PCR; the TCRdb copy retains only in-frame clones and omits some. The profile shows about 350,000 clones, approximately 89% of them singletons. The sequencing sample was made of peripheral blood. The receptors were sampled from a woman aged 55 to 70 with COVID-19, enrolled during active disease. Each CDR3 is given without its conserved first and last residue.

cdr3_aa	v_call	j_call	cdr3_length
ASSSSGATNEKLF	TRBV5-1	TRBJ1-4	13
ASRFFQGAGANVLT	TRBV5-4	TRBJ2-6	14
ASSIRQGTGELF	TRBV11-2	TRBJ2-2	12
ASSQVAGGGYNEQF	TRBV3-1/TRBV3-2	TRBJ2-1	14
ASSPGTDYSPLH	TRBV7-8	TRBJ1-6	12
ASSLSPGTGGGEAF	TRBV7-8	TRBJ1-1	14
ASSILPRSNYGYT	TRBV19	TRBJ1-2	13
ASSLTVTGSSYEQY	TRBV5-1	TRBJ2-7	14
ASRAGTDPYEQY	TRBV28	TRBJ2-7	12
ASSLVGGGVTDTQY	TRBV7-2	TRBJ2-3	14
ASSPPGAQAVSYEQY	TRBV18	TRBJ2-7	15
ASSQGHRNNSPLH	TRBV4-1	TRBJ1-6	13
ASSPTVNTEAF	TRBV25-1	TRBJ1-1	11
ASSGSTGASNQPQH	TRBV6-2/TRBV6-3	TRBJ1-5	14
ATSATLGPKRETQY	TRBV24-1	TRBJ2-5	14
ASRLQGSGTEAF	TRBV19	TRBJ1-1	12
ASSRTGGLGYT	TRBV6-5	TRBJ1-2	11
ASSSTVNTEAF	TRBV6-5	TRBJ1-1	11
ASSLAFGLSYEQY	TRBV5-4	TRBJ2-7	13
ASSSPGQGTMRLH	TRBV6-5	TRBJ1-6	13
ASSPSTGKGNYGYT	TRBV5-1	TRBJ1-2	14
ASRYGTVEY	TRBV7-2	TRBJ2-7	9
SVLPTTGLAGGPGTDTQY	TRBV29-1	TRBJ2-3	18
ASSPQRAGDYNEQF	TRBV18	TRBJ2-1	14
ASWGGRQPQH	TRBV5-3	TRBJ1-5	10
ASSQTSGGAYEQY	TRBV2	TRBJ2-7	13
ASSPTGGGSSYNEQF	TRBV5-1	TRBJ2-1	15
ASSQVGHPGQTNTEAF	TRBV14	TRBJ1-1	16
ASTPRAGPAATNEKLF	TRBV19	TRBJ1-4	16
ASSFVPHSNQPQH	TRBV28	TRBJ1-5	13
ASRGQGREVSYNYGYT	TRBV3-1/TRBV3-2	TRBJ1-2	16
ASSLGGRTTYEQY	TRBV5-1	TRBJ2-7	13
AWRPGYNEQF	TRBV30	TRBJ2-1	10
ASSSETGLNTEAF	TRBV13	TRBJ1-1	13
ATSGTASNQPQH	TRBV15	TRBJ1-5	12
ASSTGQRARVYT	TRBV5-5	TRBJ1-2	12